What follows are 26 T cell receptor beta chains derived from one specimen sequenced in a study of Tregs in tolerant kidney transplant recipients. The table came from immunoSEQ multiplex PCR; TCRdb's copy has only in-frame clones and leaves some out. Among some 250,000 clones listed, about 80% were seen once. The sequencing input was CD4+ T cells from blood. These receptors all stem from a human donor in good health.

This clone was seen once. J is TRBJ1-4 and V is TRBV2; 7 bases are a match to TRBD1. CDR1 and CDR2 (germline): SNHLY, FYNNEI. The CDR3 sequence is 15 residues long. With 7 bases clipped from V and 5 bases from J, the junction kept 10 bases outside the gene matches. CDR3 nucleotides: TGTGCCAGCAAGGGGGCCTTTTCGAGAAATGAAAAACTGTTTTTT. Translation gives CASKGAFSRNEKLFF.

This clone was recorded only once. The CDR3 nucleotides read TGTGCCAGCAGTTACTCGAAGGCAGGGTCCTACAATGAGCAGTTCTTC. It encodes CASSYSKAGSYNEQFF. This chain joins TRBV6-6 and TRBJ2-1, with a weak D call TRBD1 (5 bases). Per the germline V gene, CDR1 is MNHNY and CDR2 is SVGAGI (reference sequence). The V gene lost 0 bases and the J gene lost 1 base, with 10 bases spanning the gap. This CDR3 comprises 16 residues.

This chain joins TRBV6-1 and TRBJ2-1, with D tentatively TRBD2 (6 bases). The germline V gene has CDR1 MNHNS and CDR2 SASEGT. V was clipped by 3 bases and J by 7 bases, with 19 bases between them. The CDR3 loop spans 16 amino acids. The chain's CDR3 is CASSDLGGPNHNEQFF. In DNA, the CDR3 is TGTGCCAGCAGTGATTTGGGGGGTCCTAATCATAATGAGCAGTTCTTC.

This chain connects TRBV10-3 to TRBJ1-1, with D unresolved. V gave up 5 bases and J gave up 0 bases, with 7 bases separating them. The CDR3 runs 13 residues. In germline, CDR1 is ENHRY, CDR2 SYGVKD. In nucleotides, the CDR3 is TGTGCCATCAGTCCACGTATGAACACTGAAGCTTTCTTT. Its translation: CAISPRMNTEAFF.

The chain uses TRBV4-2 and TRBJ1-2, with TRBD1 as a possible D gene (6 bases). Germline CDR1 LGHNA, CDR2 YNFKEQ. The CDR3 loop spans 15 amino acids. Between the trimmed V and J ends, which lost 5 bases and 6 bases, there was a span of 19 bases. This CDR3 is CASSSKGGGENGYTF. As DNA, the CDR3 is TGTGCCAGCAGCTCAAAGGGGGGAGGAGAGAATGGCTACACCTTC.

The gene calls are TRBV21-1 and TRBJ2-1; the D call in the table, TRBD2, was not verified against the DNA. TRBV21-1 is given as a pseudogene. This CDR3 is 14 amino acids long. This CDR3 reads CASSLLAGASEQFF. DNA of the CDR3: TGTGCCAGCAGCCTACTAGCGGGAGCCAGTGAGCAGTTCTTC.

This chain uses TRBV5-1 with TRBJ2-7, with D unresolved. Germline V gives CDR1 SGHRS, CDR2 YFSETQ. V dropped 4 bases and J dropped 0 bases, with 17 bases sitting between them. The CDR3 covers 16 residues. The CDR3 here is CASSPSSLSGSYEQYF. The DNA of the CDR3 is TGCGCCAGCAGCCCATCTAGTTTGTCGGGCTCCTACGAGCAGTACTTC.

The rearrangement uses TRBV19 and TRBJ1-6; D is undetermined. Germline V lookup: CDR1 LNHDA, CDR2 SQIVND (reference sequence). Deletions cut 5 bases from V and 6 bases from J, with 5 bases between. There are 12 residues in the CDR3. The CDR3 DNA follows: TGTGCCAGTAGTCGTCCTAATTCACCCCTCCACTTT. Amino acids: CASSRPNSPLHF.

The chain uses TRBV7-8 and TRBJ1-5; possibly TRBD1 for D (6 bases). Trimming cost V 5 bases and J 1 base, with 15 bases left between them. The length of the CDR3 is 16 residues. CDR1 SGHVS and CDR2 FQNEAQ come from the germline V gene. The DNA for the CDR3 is TGTGCCAGCAGCCCCCGGGGGCCAAGCAGCAATCAGCCCCAGCATTTT. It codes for CASSPRGPSSNQPQHF.

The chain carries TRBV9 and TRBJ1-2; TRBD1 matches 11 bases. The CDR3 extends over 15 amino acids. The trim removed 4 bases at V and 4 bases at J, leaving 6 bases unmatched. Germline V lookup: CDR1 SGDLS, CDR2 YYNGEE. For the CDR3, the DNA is TGTGCCAGCAGCACCGGACAGGGGGCTGGCTATGGCTACACCTTC. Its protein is CASSTGQGAGYGYTF.

CDR3 sequence: CASSYTTSRQPQHF. The CDR3 nucleotides read TGTGCCAGCAGTTACACCACAAGTCGCCAGCCCCAGCATTTT. The rearrangement joins TRBV6-6 to TRBJ1-5; D remains unclear. Trimming pared 2 bases from V and 7 bases from J, leaving 12 bases between. The CDR3 is 14 amino acids. The germline V gene has CDR1 MNHNY and CDR2 SVGAGI (reference sequence).

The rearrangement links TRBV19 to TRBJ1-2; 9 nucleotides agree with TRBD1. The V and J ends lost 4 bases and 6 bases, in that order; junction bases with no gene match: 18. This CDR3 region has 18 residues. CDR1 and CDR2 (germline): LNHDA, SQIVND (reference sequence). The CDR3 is CASSTSGTGIEGDHGYTF. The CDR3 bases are TGTGCCAGTAGTACATCCGGGACAGGGATAGAGGGGGACCATGGCTACACCTTC.

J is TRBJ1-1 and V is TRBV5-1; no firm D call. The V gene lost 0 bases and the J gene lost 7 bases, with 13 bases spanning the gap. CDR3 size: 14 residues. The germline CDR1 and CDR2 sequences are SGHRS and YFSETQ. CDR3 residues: CASSLVGKRSEAFF. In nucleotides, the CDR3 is TGCGCCAGCAGCTTGGTCGGTAAACGGAGTGAAGCTTTCTTT.

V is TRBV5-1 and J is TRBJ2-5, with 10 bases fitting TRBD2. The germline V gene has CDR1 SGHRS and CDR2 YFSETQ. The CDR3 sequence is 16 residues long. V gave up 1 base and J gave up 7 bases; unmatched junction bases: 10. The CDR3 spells CASSLSASGGGGTQYF. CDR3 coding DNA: TGCGCCAGCAGCTTGTCTGCTAGCGGGGGTGGAGGGACCCAGTACTTC.

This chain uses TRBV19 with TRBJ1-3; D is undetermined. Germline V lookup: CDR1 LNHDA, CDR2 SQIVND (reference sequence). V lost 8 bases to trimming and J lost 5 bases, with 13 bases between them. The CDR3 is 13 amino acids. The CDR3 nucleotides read TGTGCCAGTGCTTTAGGATGGAGAAACACCATATATTTT. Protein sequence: CASALGWRNTIYF.

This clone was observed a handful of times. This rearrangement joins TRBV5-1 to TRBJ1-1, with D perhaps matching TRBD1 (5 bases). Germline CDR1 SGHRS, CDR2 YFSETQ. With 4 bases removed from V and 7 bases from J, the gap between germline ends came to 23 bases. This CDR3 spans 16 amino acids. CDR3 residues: CASSAVPQERGLEAFF. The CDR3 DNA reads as TGCGCCAGCAGCGCCGTACCCCAGGAGAGGGGCCTTGAAGCTTTCTTT. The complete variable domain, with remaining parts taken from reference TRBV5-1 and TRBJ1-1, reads KAGVTQTPRYLIKTRGQQVTLSCSPISGHRSVSWYQQTPGQGLQFLFEYFSETQRNKGNFPGRFSGRQFSNSRSEMNVSTLELGDSALYLCASSAVPQERGLEAFFGQGTRLTVV.

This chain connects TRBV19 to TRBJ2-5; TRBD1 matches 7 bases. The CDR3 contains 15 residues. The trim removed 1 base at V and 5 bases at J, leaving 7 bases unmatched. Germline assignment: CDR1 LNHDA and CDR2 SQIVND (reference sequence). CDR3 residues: CASSIVGTAEETQYF. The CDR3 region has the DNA TGTGCCAGTAGTATAGTCGGGACAGCGGAGGAGACCCAGTACTTC.

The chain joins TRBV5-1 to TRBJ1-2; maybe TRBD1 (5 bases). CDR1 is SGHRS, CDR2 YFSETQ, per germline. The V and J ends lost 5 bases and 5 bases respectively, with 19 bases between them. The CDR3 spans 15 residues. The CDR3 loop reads CASRLLGTGRYGYTF. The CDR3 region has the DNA TGCGCCAGCAGACTTTTGGGGACGGGTCGATATGGCTACACCTTC.

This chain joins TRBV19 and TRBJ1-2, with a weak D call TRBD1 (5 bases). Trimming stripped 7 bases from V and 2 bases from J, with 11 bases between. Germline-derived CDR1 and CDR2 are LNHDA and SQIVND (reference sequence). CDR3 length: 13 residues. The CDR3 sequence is CASNPDSNYGYTF. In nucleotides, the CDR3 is TGTGCCAGTAACCCCGACAGCAACTATGGCTACACCTTC.

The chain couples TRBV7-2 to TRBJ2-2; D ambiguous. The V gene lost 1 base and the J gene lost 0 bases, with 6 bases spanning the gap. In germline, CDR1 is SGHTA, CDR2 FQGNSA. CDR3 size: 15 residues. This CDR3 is CASSLGSANTGELFF. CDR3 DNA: TGTGCCAGCAGCTTAGGTTCGGCGAACACCGGGGAGCTGTTTTTT.

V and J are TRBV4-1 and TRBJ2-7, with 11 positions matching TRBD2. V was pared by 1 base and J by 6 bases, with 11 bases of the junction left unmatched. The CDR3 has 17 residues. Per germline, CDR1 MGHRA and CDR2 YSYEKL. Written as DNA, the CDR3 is TGCGCCAGCAGCCAAGGCCGCGTGCTAGCGGGGGGTGGCGAGCAGTACTTC. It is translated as CASSQGRVLAGGGEQYF.

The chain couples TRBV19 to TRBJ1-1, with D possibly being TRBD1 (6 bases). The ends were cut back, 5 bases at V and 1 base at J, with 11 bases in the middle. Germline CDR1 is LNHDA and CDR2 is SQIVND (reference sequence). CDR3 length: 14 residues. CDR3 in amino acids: CASSDQGRNTEAFF. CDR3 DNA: TGTGCCAGTAGTGATCAGGGGAGGAACACTGAAGCTTTCTTT.

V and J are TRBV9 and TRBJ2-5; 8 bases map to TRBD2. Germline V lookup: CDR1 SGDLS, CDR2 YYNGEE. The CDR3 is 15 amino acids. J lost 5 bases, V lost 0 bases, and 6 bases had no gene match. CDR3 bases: TGTGCCAGCAGCGTAGAGGGTAGCGGGGAGGAGACCCAGTACTTC. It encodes CASSVEGSGEETQYF. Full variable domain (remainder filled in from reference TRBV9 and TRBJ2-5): DSGVTQTPKHLITATGQRVTLRCSPRSGDLSVYWYQQSLDQGLQFLIQYYNGEERAKGNILERFSAQQFPDLHSELNLSSLELGDSALYFCASSVEGSGEETQYFGPGTRLLVL.

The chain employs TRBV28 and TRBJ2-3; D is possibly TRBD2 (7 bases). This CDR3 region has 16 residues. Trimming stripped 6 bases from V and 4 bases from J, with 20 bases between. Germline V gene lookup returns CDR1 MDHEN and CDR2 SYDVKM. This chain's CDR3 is CASRLRGGGQSDTQYF. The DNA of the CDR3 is TGTGCCAGCAGGCTTCGCGGGGGCGGTCAGTCAGATACGCAGTATTTT.

CDR3 loop: CATNSGAGETQYF. Written as DNA, the CDR3 is TGTGCCACCAATAGCGGGGCGGGGGAGACCCAGTACTTC. The rearrangement links TRBV15 to TRBJ2-5; 8 nucleotides agree with TRBD2. This CDR3 has 13 amino acids. J was trimmed by 5 bases and V by 7 bases; bases with no gene match: 6. Germline lookup yields CDR1 LNHNV and CDR2 YYDKDF (reference sequence).

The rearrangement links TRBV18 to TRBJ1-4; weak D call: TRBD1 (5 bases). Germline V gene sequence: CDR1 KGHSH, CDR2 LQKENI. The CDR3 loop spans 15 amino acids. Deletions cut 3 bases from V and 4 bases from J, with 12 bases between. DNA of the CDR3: TGTGCCAGCTCACCTTCCGGGGCCAATAATGAAAAACTGTTTTTT. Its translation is CASSPSGANNEKLFF.